What follows are 26 T cell receptor beta chains derived from one specimen sequenced in a study of beta chain features in type 1 diabetes. Sequenced material consisted of expressed TCRB transcripts (all of the isolated RNA was reverse transcribed). Here immunoSEQ multiplex PCR was the method, and the copy in TCRdb shows in-frame clones only, minus some. The sample yields about 400,000 clones, over 9.5% seen once. The sample comprised naive CD4+ T cells from blood. The receptor set was obtained from a man between 18 and 29 years old in good health.

This chain uses TRBV5-4 with TRBJ1-2; D might be TRBD1 (6 bases). V lost 4 bases, J lost 14 bases, and 27 bases lay in between. This CDR3 region has 15 residues. From germline, CDR1 is SGHNT and CDR2 YYREEE (reference sequence). The CDR3 DNA is TGTGCCAGCAGCCAAGTCGGATACAGGGATGGGGACAAGACCTTC. This translates into CASSQVGYRDGDKTF.

This clone appeared a few times. The chain couples TRBV10-3 to TRBJ1-4; TRBD1 aligns across 7 bases. The V gene end was trimmed by 6 bases and the J gene end by 6 bases; junction bases not matched to a gene: 10. Germline assignment: CDR1 ENHRY and CDR2 SYGVKD. The CDR3 runs 15 residues. The chain's CDR3 is CAISPEGAGDEKLFF. The CDR3 coding sequence is TGTGCCATCAGCCCTGAGGGGGCTGGGGATGAAAAACTGTTTTTT.

This clone was seen a few times. The same CDR3 is also encoded by other DNA sequences in this sample. The V gene is TRBV29-1, the J gene TRBJ2-7; TRBD1 matches 8 bases. CDR3 length: 12 residues. Germline V gives CDR1 SQVTM, CDR2 ANQGSEA. The V and J ends lost 5 bases and 5 bases, in that order; junction bases with no gene match: 5. CDR3 region: CSVRTGFDEQYF. The CDR3 bases are TGCAGCGTTAGGACAGGGTTCGACGAGCAGTACTTC.

Written as DNA, the CDR3 is TGTGCCTGGCGCGACAGGGGACGGCACGAGCAGTACTTC. Encoded protein: CAWRDRGRHEQYF. The rearrangement links TRBV30 to TRBJ2-7; 8 bases line up with TRBD1. CDR3 size: 13 residues. The germline V gene encodes CDR1 GTSNPN and CDR2 SVGIG (reference sequence). Trimming removed 5 bases from V and 5 bases from J; junction bases left unmatched: 8. Based on the CDR3 plus reference TRBV30 and TRBJ2-7, the full variable domain is SQTIHQWPATLVQPVGSPLSLECTVEGTSNPNLYWYRQAAGRGLQLLFYSVGIGQISSEVPQNLSASRPQDRQFILSSKKLLLSDSGFYLCAWRDRGRHEQYFGPGTRLTVT.

The table lists this clone with a few counts. This chain uses TRBV30 with TRBJ1-1; D possibly corresponds to TRBD1 (6 bases). The CDR3 sequence is 13 residues long. Trimming pared 2 bases from V and 5 bases from J, leaving 12 bases between. Germline V CDR1 and CDR2: GTSNPN, SVGIG (reference sequence). CDR3 bases: TGTGCCTGGAGTCCCAGGGGATGGACTGAAGCTTTCTTT. Protein: CAWSPRGWTEAFF.

This chain connects TRBV7-2 to TRBJ1-1, with 7 bases lining up with TRBD1. Germline V gives CDR1 SGHTA, CDR2 FQGNSA. This CDR3 has 14 amino acids. Losses at the gene ends were 5 bases for V and 1 base for J; bases not matched to a gene: 4. Here the CDR3 reads CASSRDRENTEAFF. The CDR3 nucleotides are TGTGCCAGCAGCCGGGACAGAGAGAACACTGAAGCTTTCTTT.

This clone showed up just a few times. The chain employs TRBV7-2 and TRBJ2-7, with 10 bases identical to TRBD1. The CDR3 is 16 amino acids. Germline CDR1 and CDR2: SGHTA and FQGNSA. J gave up 3 bases and V 5 bases, and 10 bases lay outside the gene matches. Here the CDR3 reads CASSLRHGQGDYEQYF. The CDR3 DNA sequence: TGTGCCAGCAGCCTCAGACACGGACAGGGGGACTACGAGCAGTACTTC.

The chain is built from TRBV11-1 and TRBJ2-7; D is unresolved. V lost 5 bases and J 6 bases, leaving 11 bases between the germline ends. Germline CDR1 SGHAT, CDR2 FQDESV (reference sequence). The CDR3 loop spans 12 amino acids. This CDR3 reads CASSASVGEQYF. The CDR3 DNA sequence: TGTGCCAGCAGCGCTAGTGTGGGCGAGCAGTACTTC.

This clone was found a few times. The chain has TRBV7-3 and TRBJ2-3; D may be TRBD2 (5 bases). V dropped 5 bases and J dropped 0 bases, with 9 bases sitting between them. CDR1 and CDR2 (germline): SGHTA, FQGTGA. The CDR3 runs 14 residues. CDR3 coding DNA: TGTGCCAGCAGCCCAGCGGCTAGCACAGATACGCAGTATTTT. It translates to CASSPAASTDTQYF.

This chain links TRBV7-9 with TRBJ1-6, with D uncertain. CDR1 is SEHNR, CDR2 FQNEAQ, per germline (reference sequence). This CDR3 has 13 amino acids. The ends were cut back, 0 bases at V and 9 bases at J, with 6 bases in the middle. The CDR3 DNA reads TGTGCCAGCAGCTTAGCCGAGTTTTCACCCCTCCACTTT. Protein sequence: CASSLAEFSPLHF.

The table lists this clone with a few counts. The chain couples TRBV7-6 to TRBJ2-2; no reliable D call. This CDR3 has 14 residues. Germline CDR1 reads SGHVS; CDR2 reads FNYEAQ. The V end was cut by 2 bases, the J end by 0 bases, with 4 bases between. CDR3: CASSLTPNTGELFF. CDR3 nucleotide sequence: TGTGCCAGCAGCTTAACTCCGAACACCGGGGAGCTGTTTTTT.

This clone has more than one count but fewer than ten. CDR3 in amino acids: CASSSLVQGGELFF. In DNA form, the CDR3 reads TGCGCCAGCAGCTCCCTGGTGCAGGGCGGGGAGCTGTTTTTT. J is TRBJ2-2 and V is TRBV5-1; TRBD1 might be the D (5 bases). The CDR3 totals 14 residues. The germline V gene has CDR1 SGHRS and CDR2 YFSETQ. The V gene lost 3 bases and the J gene lost 7 bases, with 13 bases spanning the gap.

The chain is built from TRBV15 and TRBJ2-7; 7 bases agree with TRBD2. Germline lookup yields CDR1 LNHNV and CDR2 YYDKDF (reference sequence). The V gene end was trimmed by 1 base and the J gene end by 1 base; junction bases not matched to a gene: 4. This CDR3 has 15 residues. DNA of the CDR3: TGTGCCACCAGCAGAGTTGCGGGACTATCCTACGAGCAGTACTTC. This gives the protein CATSRVAGLSYEQYF. Using reference TRBV15 and TRBJ2-7 for the parts outside the CDR3, the full variable domain is DAMVIQNPRYQVTQFGKPVTLSCSQTLNHNVMYWYQQKSSQAPKLLFHYYDKDFNNEADTPDNFQSRRPNTSFCFLDIRSPGLGDTAMYLCATSRVAGLSYEQYFGPGTRLTVT.

This clone has more than one count but fewer than ten. The chain joins TRBV28 to TRBJ2-3; D perhaps matches TRBD2 (6 bases). Germline V CDR1 and CDR2: MDHEN, SYDVKM. This CDR3 has 18 amino acids. V was pared by 6 bases and J by 2 bases, with 24 bases between. The CDR3 is CASSPTRGVGTSTDTQYF. Written as DNA, the CDR3 is TGTGCCAGCAGCCCTACCCGCGGGGTTGGAACGTCCACAGATACGCAGTATTTT.

This clone was seen only a few times. The chain couples TRBV30 to TRBJ1-2; D is perhaps TRBD1 (5 bases). The CDR3 spans 13 residues. V was shortened by 3 bases and J by 4 bases, with 12 bases between the two germline ends. Germline V gene lookup returns CDR1 GTSNPN and CDR2 SVGIG (reference sequence). The CDR3 sequence is CAWSGGRAYGYTF. The CDR3 DNA reads as TGTGCCTGGAGCGGGGGAAGGGCCTATGGCTACACCTTC.

The chain combines TRBV4-1 with TRBJ2-7, with D possibly TRBD2 on 5 matching bases. V shed 1 base and J shed 9 bases, with 13 bases lying between them. The CDR3 sequence is 13 residues long. Germline loops: CDR1 MGHRA, CDR2 YSYEKL. The CDR3 region is CASSQALLEGQYF. The CDR3 bases are TGCGCCAGCAGCCAAGCTCTACTTGAGGGGCAGTACTTC.

The DNA of the CDR3 is TGTGCCAGTAGGCCCCCGGGACTAGCGGGAATGTACGAGCAGTACTTC. Protein product: CASRPPGLAGMYEQYF. The rearrangement links TRBV19 to TRBJ2-7, with 13 bases that match TRBD2. The germline V gene has CDR1 LNHDA and CDR2 SQIVND (reference sequence). The trim removed 6 bases at V and 4 bases at J, leaving 9 bases unmatched. The CDR3 loop spans 16 amino acids.

The rearrangement joins TRBV11-2 to TRBJ2-1, with 7 bases fitting TRBD1. The CDR3 covers 17 residues. Unmatched junction bases numbered 10, after V lost 5 bases and J lost 0 bases. Per germline, CDR1 SGHAT and CDR2 FQNNGV. CDR3 in amino acids: CASSPRRGQSSYNEQFF. The CDR3 nucleotides read TGTGCCAGCAGCCCTAGAAGGGGGCAGAGCTCCTACAATGAGCAGTTCTTC.

This chain links TRBV15 with TRBJ1-2; the match to TRBD1 covers 12 bases. This CDR3 is 16 amino acids long. The trim removed 5 bases at V and 2 bases at J, leaving 6 bases unmatched. Germline CDR1 LNHNV, CDR2 YYDKDF (reference sequence). CDR3 DNA: TGTGCCACCAGCGCTGGGACAGGGGGCGTCAACTATGGCTACACCTTC. Amino acid sequence: CATSAGTGGVNYGYTF.

This clone was picked up a small number of times. This chain joins TRBV28 and TRBJ1-6; D may be TRBD1 (5 bases). The CDR3 length is 14 residues. The V end lost 6 bases, the J end lost 8 bases, and 14 bases lay between the germline ends. Per germline, CDR1 MDHEN and CDR2 SYDVKM. The CDR3 here is CASRPGTGDSPLHF. The DNA of the CDR3 is TGTGCCAGCAGACCCGGGACGGGGGATTCACCCCTCCACTTT.

This clone was picked up a small number of times. The rearrangement joins TRBV7-9 to TRBJ2-3; perhaps TRBD1 as D (5 bases). This CDR3 region has 14 residues. Between the trimmed V and J ends, which lost 1 base and 2 bases, there was a span of 7 bases. Germline loops: CDR1 SEHNR, CDR2 FQNEAQ (reference sequence). CDR3 DNA sequence: TGTGCCAGCAGCTTAGTAGGGGTCACAGATACGCAGTATTTT. Its translation: CASSLVGVTDTQYF.

This chain connects TRBV30 to TRBJ1-2, with D unresolved. The CDR3 has 12 amino acids. Germline V CDR1 and CDR2: GTSNPN, SVGIG (reference sequence). With 4 bases removed from V and 1 base from J, the gap between germline ends came to 7 bases. DNA of the CDR3: TGTGCCTGGACAGGCGTTAACTATGGCTACACCTTC. It specifies CAWTGVNYGYTF.

The chain carries TRBV7-9 and TRBJ2-1, with 9 bases identical to TRBD2. Germline loops: CDR1 SEHNR, CDR2 FQNEAQ (reference sequence). This CDR3 is 19 amino acids long. Trimming removed 5 bases from V and 0 bases from J; junction bases left unmatched: 14. CDR3 sequence reads: CASSKRRSGGLSSYNEQFF. The CDR3 DNA sequence: TGTGCCAGCAGCAAAAGGCGTAGCGGGGGCCTGAGCTCCTACAATGAGCAGTTCTTC.

The genes are TRBV9 and TRBJ2-1; 10 bases line up with TRBD1. The CDR3 loop spans 14 amino acids. V trimming: 4 bases; J trimming: 10 bases; junction bases outside the gene matches: 8. CDR1 and CDR2 from the germline V gene are SGDLS and YYNGEE. This CDR3 is CASSSRQGAWEQFF. The CDR3 bases are TGTGCCAGCAGCTCCCGACAGGGGGCATGGGAGCAGTTCTTC.

The table lists this clone with a few counts. This chain joins TRBV5-6 and TRBJ2-1, with 10 nucleotides matching TRBD2. Trimming took 1 base from V and 5 from J; bases not matched to a gene: 9. The CDR3 is made up of 17 amino acids. In germline, CDR1 is SGHDT, CDR2 YYEEEE. The CDR3 nucleotides read TGTGCCAGCAGCTTGATCGTAGCGGGAGGTATCCACAATGAGCAGTTCTTC. This encodes CASSLIVAGGIHNEQFF.

This clone was recorded a few times. J is TRBJ2-3 and V is TRBV4-2, with a possible D match to TRBD1 (6 bases). The CDR3 length is 14 residues. V dropped 4 bases and J dropped 2 bases, with 10 bases sitting between them. In germline, CDR1 is LGHNA, CDR2 YNFKEQ. Written as DNA, the CDR3 is TGTGCCAGCAGCCCCGGGACATCCACAGATACGCAGTATTTT. Its translation: CASSPGTSTDTQYF.